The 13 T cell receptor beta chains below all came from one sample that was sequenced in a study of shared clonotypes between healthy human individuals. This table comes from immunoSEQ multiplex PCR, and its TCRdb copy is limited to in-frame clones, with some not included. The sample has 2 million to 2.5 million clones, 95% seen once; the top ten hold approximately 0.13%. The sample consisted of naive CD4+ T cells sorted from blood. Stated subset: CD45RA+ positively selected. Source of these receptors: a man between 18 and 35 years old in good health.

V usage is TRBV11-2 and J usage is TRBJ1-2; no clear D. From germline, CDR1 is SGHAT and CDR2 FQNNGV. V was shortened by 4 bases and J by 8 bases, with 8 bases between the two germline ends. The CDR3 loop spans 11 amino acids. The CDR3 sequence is CASSYVRGYTF. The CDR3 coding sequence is TGTGCCAGCAGCTATGTGCGAGGCTACACCTTC. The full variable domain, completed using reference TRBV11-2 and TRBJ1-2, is EAGVAQSPRYKIIEKRQSVAFWCNPISGHATLYWYQQILGQGPKLLIQFQNNGVVDDSQLPKDRFSAERLKGVDSTLKIQPAKLEDSAVYLCASSYVRGYTFGSGTRLTVV.

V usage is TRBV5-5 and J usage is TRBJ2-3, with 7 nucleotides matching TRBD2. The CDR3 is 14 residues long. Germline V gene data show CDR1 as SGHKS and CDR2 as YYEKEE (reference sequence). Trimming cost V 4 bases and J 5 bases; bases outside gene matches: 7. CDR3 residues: CASSGREKVDTQYF. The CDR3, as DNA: TGTGCCAGCAGCGGGCGGGAGAAAGTAGATACGCAGTATTTT.

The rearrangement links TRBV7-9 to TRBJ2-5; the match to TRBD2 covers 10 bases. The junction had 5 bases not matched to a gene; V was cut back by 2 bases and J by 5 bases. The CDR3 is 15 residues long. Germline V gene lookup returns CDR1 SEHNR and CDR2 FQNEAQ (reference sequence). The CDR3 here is CASSLSGLARETQYF. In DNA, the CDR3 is TGTGCCAGCAGCTTATCGGGACTAGCGAGGGAGACCCAGTACTTC.

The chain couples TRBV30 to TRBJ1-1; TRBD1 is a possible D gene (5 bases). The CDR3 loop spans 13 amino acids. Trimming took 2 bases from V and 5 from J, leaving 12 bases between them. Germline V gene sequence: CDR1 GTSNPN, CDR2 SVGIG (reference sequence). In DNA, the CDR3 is TGTGCCTGGAGTCTGAGGGGTAGAACTGAAGCTTTCTTT. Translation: CAWSLRGRTEAFF.

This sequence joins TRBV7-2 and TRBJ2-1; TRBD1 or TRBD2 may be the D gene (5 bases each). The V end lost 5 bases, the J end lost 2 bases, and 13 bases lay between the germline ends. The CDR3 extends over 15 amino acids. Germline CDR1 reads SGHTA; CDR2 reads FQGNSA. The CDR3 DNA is TGTGCCAGCAGCACGGGACGGACCCCCTACAATGAGCAGTTCTTC. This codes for CASSTGRTPYNEQFF.

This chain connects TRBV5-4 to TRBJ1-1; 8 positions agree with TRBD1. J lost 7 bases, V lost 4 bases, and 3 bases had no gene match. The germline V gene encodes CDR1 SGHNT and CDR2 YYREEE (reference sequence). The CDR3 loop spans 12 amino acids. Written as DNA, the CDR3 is TGTGCCAGCAGCCTAGGACAGGGTGAAGCTTTCTTT. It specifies CASSLGQGEAFF. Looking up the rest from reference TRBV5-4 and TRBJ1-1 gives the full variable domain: ETGVTQSPTHLIKTRGQQVTLRCSSQSGHNTVSWYQQALGQGPQFIFQYYREEENGRGNFPPRFSGLQFPNYSSELNVNALELDDSALYLCASSLGQGEAFFGQGTRLTVV.

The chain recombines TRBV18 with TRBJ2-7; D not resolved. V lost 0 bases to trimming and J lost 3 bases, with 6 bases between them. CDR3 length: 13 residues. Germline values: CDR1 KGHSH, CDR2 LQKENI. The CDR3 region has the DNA TGTGCCAGCTCACCACCGAAGGGCTACGAGCAGTACTTC. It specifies CASSPPKGYEQYF.

For the CDR3, the DNA is TGTGCCAGCAACAGAGGGGACAGTCTGCTAATCCACTACGAGCAGTACTTC. Amino acid sequence: CASNRGDSLLIHYEQYF. The J gene is TRBJ2-7, the V gene TRBV5-8; 7 nucleotides align to TRBD1. V gave up 6 bases and J gave up 3 bases; unmatched junction bases: 18. The CDR3 runs to 17 residues. In germline, CDR1 is SGHTS, CDR2 YDEGEE.

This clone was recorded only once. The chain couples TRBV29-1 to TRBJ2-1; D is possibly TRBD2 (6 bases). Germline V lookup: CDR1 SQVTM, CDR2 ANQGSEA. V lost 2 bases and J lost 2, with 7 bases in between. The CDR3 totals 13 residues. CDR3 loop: CSVEPSAYNEQFF. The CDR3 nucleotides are TGCAGCGTTGAACCTAGCGCCTACAATGAGCAGTTCTTC.

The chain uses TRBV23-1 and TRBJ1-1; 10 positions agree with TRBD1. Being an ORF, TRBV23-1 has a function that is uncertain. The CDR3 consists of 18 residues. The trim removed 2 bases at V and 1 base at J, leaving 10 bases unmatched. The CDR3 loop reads CASSQGTGTGAGNTEAFF. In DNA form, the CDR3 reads TGCGCCAGCAGTCAAGGGACCGGGACAGGGGCGGGGAACACTGAAGCTTTCTTT.

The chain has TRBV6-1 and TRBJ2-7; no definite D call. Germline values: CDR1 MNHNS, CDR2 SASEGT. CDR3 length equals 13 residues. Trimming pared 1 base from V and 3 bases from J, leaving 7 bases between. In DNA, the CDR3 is TGTGCCAGCAGTGAAGGACATGACTACGAGCAGTACTTC. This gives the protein CASSEGHDYEQYF.

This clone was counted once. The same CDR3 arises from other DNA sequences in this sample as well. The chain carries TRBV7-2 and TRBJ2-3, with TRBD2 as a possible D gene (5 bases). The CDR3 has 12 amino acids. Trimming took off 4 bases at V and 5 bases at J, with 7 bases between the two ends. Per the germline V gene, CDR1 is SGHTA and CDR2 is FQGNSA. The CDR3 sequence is CASSSRGDTQYF. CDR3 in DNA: TGTGCCAGCAGCTCCCGGGGAGATACGCAGTATTTT.

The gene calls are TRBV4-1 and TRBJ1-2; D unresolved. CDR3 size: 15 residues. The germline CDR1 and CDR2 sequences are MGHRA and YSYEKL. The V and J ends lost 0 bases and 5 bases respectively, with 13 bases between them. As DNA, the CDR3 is TGCGCCAGCAGCCAAGATCCAGTGCTGGGGTATGGCTACACCTTC. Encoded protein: CASSQDPVLGYGYTF.